The 21 T cell receptor beta chains reported below all come from one sample, sequenced in a study of beta chain features in type 1 diabetes. General observations from the study: TCRB CDR3s from Type 1 diabetes patients were moderately but significantly shorter in all four CD4+ subsets.

As every portion of the isolated RNA was reverse transcribed, the sequencing read expressed TCRB transcripts. The assay was immunoSEQ multiplex PCR, and TCRdb's table has in-frame clones only and misses some. Among 130,000 or so clones listed, roughly 10% were seen once. The antigens of these receptors remain unknown. Material for sequencing was central memory CD4+ T cells from blood. These receptors were collected from a man younger than 40 with type 1 diabetes.

In this sample, this clone turned up a few times. V gene TRBV6-6 combines with J gene TRBJ1-1; 11 bases are shared with TRBD1. J lost 7 bases, V lost 6 bases, and 7 bases had no gene match. The CDR3 consists of 14 residues. CDR1 is MNHNY, CDR2 SVGAGI, per germline (reference sequence). The CDR3 reads CASRLGQGAYEAFF. CDR3 in DNA: TGTGCCAGCAGATTAGGACAGGGGGCGTATGAAGCTTTCTTT.

The table lists this clone with a few counts. This chain uses TRBV7-2 with TRBJ1-2, with D uncertain. The germline V and J ends were trimmed by 1 base and 8 bases, with 11 bases remaining between them. Germline V gene lookup returns CDR1 SGHTA and CDR2 FQGNSA. There are 13 residues in the CDR3. The CDR3 reads CASSLDGNSGYTF. The CDR3 DNA sequence: TGTGCCAGCAGCTTAGACGGGAACTCCGGCTACACCTTC.

The sample holds a few counts of this clone. The chain combines TRBV9 with TRBJ2-2, with 9 bases matching TRBD1. V dropped 4 bases and J dropped 7; count of bases not matched to a gene: 8. This CDR3 spans 15 amino acids. The V gene's germline CDR1 is SGDLS and CDR2 YYNGEE. The CDR3 sequence is CASSTLGTGNGELFF. In nucleotides, the CDR3 is TGTGCCAGCAGCACCCTCGGGACAGGGAACGGGGAGCTGTTTTTT.

This clone was seen more than once but under ten times. One end of the junction is discordant with germline, which a read error may explain. CDR3 protein: CASSRQHQETQYF. Here the CDR3 DNA reads TGCGCCAGCAGCCGACAGCACCAAGAGACCCAGTACTTC. This rearrangement joins TRBV5-4 to TRBJ2-5, with D possibly being TRBD1 (5 bases). Germline V gene sequence: CDR1 SGHNT, CDR2 YYREEE (reference sequence). This CDR3 contains 13 residues.

This sequence joins TRBV7-8 and TRBJ1-5, with unresolved D. This CDR3 is built from 15 residues. The ends were cut back, 1 base at V and 6 bases at J, with 13 bases in the middle. Germline CDR1 reads SGHVS; CDR2 reads FQNEAQ. In nucleotides, the CDR3 is TGTGCCAGCAGCTTAGAATTGGGAGATTCTCAGCCCCAGCATTTT. It specifies CASSLELGDSQPQHF.

This clone was observed many times. The J gene is TRBJ2-1, the V gene TRBV5-1; tentative D call: TRBD1 (5 bases). V lost 5 bases and J 3 bases, leaving 9 bases between the germline ends. The CDR3 is 13 residues long. In germline, CDR1 is SGHRS, CDR2 YFSETQ. This chain's CDR3 is CASSKDSYNEQFF. The CDR3 DNA reads as TGCGCCAGCAGTAAAGACAGCTACAATGAGCAGTTCTTC.

This clone was detected a few times. CDR3 nucleotides: TGTGCCAGCAGTCGGACCGTGGCGGGAGAGACCCAGTACTTC. Residues: CASSRTVAGETQYF. This rearrangement joins TRBV2 to TRBJ2-5, with D perhaps matching TRBD2 (5 bases). Germline CDR1 and CDR2: SNHLY and FYNNEI. V lost 5 bases to trimming and J lost 4 bases, with 14 bases between them. The CDR3 runs 14 residues.

This clone was observed a handful of times. The J gene is TRBJ2-7, the V gene TRBV5-1; D ambiguous. Germline CDR1 reads SGHRS; CDR2 reads YFSETQ. CDR3 length equals 15 residues. The V end lost 0 bases, the J end lost 4 bases, and 14 bases lay between the germline ends. The CDR3 sequence: CASSLAADTRYEQYF. The CDR3, as DNA: TGCGCCAGCAGCTTGGCGGCAGACACCCGGTACGAGCAGTACTTC.

V and J are TRBV6-1 and TRBJ1-1; no definite D call. CDR3 length: 13 amino acids. The ends were cut back, 5 bases at V and 9 bases at J, with 16 bases in the middle. Germline CDR1 reads MNHNS; CDR2 reads SASEGT. CDR3 region: CASSKEQRPQAFF. CDR3 nucleotide sequence: TGTGCCAGCAGTAAAGAGCAGAGGCCCCAAGCTTTCTTT.

The chain has TRBV2 and TRBJ1-2; tentative D call: TRBD1 (6 bases). The CDR3 consists of 12 residues. The germline CDR1 and CDR2 sequences are SNHLY and FYNNEI. With 11 bases removed from V and 2 bases from J, the gap between germline ends came to 12 bases. CDR3 in DNA: TGTGCCGTACAGGGTCTAAACTATGGCTACACCTTC. This gives the protein CAVQGLNYGYTF.

The V gene is TRBV2, the J gene TRBJ1-2; D is unresolved. The CDR3 has 12 residues. The V gene's germline CDR1 is SNHLY and CDR2 FYNNEI. V dropped 7 bases and J dropped 8 bases, with 14 bases sitting between them. CDR3 DNA: TGTGCCAGCAAGTCAGAGGGAGCCGGCTACACCTTC. Residues: CASKSEGAGYTF.

V gene TRBV7-9 combines with J gene TRBJ1-1; weak D call: TRBD1 (6 bases). The CDR3 has 14 residues. The V gene's germline CDR1 is SEHNR and CDR2 FQNEAQ (reference sequence). V lost 5 bases, J lost 3 bases, and 13 bases lay in between. The CDR3 DNA sequence: TGTGCCAGCAGCCCATTGACAGGATACACTGAAGCTTTCTTT. Translation: CASSPLTGYTEAFF.

As regards this clone: The same CDR3 also results from other DNA sequences found in this sample. The chain uses TRBV28 and TRBJ2-7; the match to TRBD1 covers 8 bases. CDR3 size: 14 residues. Germline V gene data show CDR1 as MDHEN and CDR2 as SYDVKM. After removal of 7 bases from V and 1 base from J, the junction contained 6 bases not matched to a gene. The CDR3 sequence: CASTSGTGSYEQYF. As DNA, the CDR3 is TGTGCCAGCACCTCCGGGACAGGATCCTACGAGCAGTACTTC. Drawing the rest from reference TRBV28 and TRBJ2-7, the complete variable domain is DVKVTQSSRYLVKRTGEKVFLECVQDMDHENMFWYRQDPGLGLRLIYFSYDVKMKEKGDIPEGYSVSREKKERFSLILESASTNQTSMYLCASTSGTGSYEQYFGPGTRLTVT.

This chain connects TRBV27 to TRBJ2-2; TRBD1 is a possible D gene (5 bases). CDR1 and CDR2 (germline): MNHEY, SMNVEV (reference sequence). The V end was cut by 3 bases, the J end by 3 bases, with 11 bases between. The CDR3 is 15 residues long. In nucleotides, the CDR3 is TGTGCCAGCAGTTTTAAGGCAGGGTACACCGGGGAGCTGTTTTTT. It specifies CASSFKAGYTGELFF.

There are a few counts of this clone. This rearrangement joins TRBV9 to TRBJ2-7; TRBD1 matches at 8 bases. Trimming removed 3 bases from V and 2 bases from J; junction bases left unmatched: 4. From germline, CDR1 is SGDLS and CDR2 YYNGEE. The length of the CDR3 is 14 residues. CDR3 in DNA: TGTGCCAGCAGCGCGGGACAGGAAACCTACGAGCAGTACTTC. Translating it yields CASSAGQETYEQYF. Looking up the rest from reference TRBV9 and TRBJ2-7 gives the full variable domain: DSGVTQTPKHLITATGQRVTLRCSPRSGDLSVYWYQQSLDQGLQFLIQYYNGEERAKGNILERFSAQQFPDLHSELNLSSLELGDSALYFCASSAGQETYEQYFGPGTRLTVT.

This clone showed up just a few times. The chain uses TRBV18 and TRBJ1-6, with TRBD1 matching 7 bases. Trimming at V came to 2 bases and at J to 11 bases, leaving 15 bases not matched to a gene. From germline, CDR1 is KGHSH and CDR2 LQKENI. This CDR3 has 17 residues. The chain's CDR3 is CASSPDAGRGKDAPLHF. The CDR3 DNA is TGTGCCAGCTCACCAGATGCGGGCAGGGGGAAAGATGCACCCCTCCACTTT.

The rearrangement links TRBV19 to TRBJ1-5; 10 positions agree with TRBD1. Germline CDR1 and CDR2: LNHDA and SQIVND (reference sequence). V dropped 4 bases and J dropped 11; count of bases not matched to a gene: 5. The CDR3 runs to 13 residues. The CDR3 loop is CASSTDGTGAQHF. CDR3 in DNA: TGTGCCAGTAGTACCGACGGGACAGGGGCCCAGCATTTT.

The CDR3 spells CASSNHRVNTGELFF. CDR3 nucleotide sequence: TGCGCCAGCAGCAATCACAGGGTAAACACCGGGGAGCTGTTTTTT. The rearrangement joins TRBV5-1 to TRBJ2-2, with D possibly TRBD1 on 6 matching bases. The CDR3 length is 15 residues. Germline CDR1 SGHRS, CDR2 YFSETQ. V was clipped by 4 bases and J by 2 bases, with 12 bases between them. Full variable domain (outside the CDR3, taken from reference TRBV5-1 and TRBJ2-2): KAGVTQTPRYLIKTRGQQVTLSCSPISGHRSVSWYQQTPGQGLQFLFEYFSETQRNKGNFPGRFSGRQFSNSRSEMNVSTLELGDSALYLCASSNHRVNTGELFFGEGSRLTVL.

This clone was recorded at least ten times. The genes are TRBV19 and TRBJ2-7; 9 bases map to TRBD1. Trimming took 5 bases from V and 6 from J; bases not matched to a gene: 8. The CDR3 has 14 amino acids. Germline-derived CDR1 and CDR2 are LNHDA and SQIVND (reference sequence). This CDR3 is CASSVGTGRSEQYF. The CDR3, as DNA: TGTGCCAGTAGTGTGGGGACAGGGCGGTCCGAGCAGTACTTC.

This clone occurred a few times. The chain combines TRBV5-1 with TRBJ2-3, with D perhaps matching TRBD2 (7 bases). V lost 2 bases to trimming and J lost 0 bases, with 10 bases between them. In germline, CDR1 is SGHRS, CDR2 YFSETQ. This CDR3 spans 15 amino acids. CDR3 residues: CASSFGGASTDTQYF. Written as DNA, the CDR3 is TGCGCCAGCAGCTTTGGGGGGGCTAGCACAGATACGCAGTATTTT.

CDR3 coding DNA: TGCGCCAGCAGCTTGGAGGGACAGAGCAATCAGCCCCAGCATTTT. As protein: CASSLEGQSNQPQHF. The chain links TRBV5-1 to TRBJ1-5, with 7 nucleotides matching TRBD1. CDR3 size: 15 residues. CDR1 and CDR2 from the germline V gene are SGHRS and YFSETQ. J gave up 1 base and V 0 bases, and 1 base lay outside the gene matches.